The clone carrying this TCR beta chain was recorded once. These data come from a study of Graves' ophthalmopathy and Graves' hyperthyroidism. Study information: Specimen type is peripheral blood, obtained at initial diagnosis before any treatment.

Amplified material comprised TCR beta CDR3 regions derived from RNA transcripts. The authors performed first-round RT-PCR with HTBI primers and then a second-round multiplex PCR. TCRdb passed the multiplex PCR reads through MiXCR, listing each CDR3 protein once. Of under 350,000 distinct CDR3 sequences listed, around a sixth are singletons. Germline CDR1 and CDR2: SGHRS and YFSETQ. Trimming stripped 4 bases from V and 9 bases from J, with 13 bases between. The CDR3 consists of 12 residues. The sequence came from an adult man with Graves' ophthalmopathy. The chain is built from TRBV5-1 and TRBJ1-1; possible D gene TRBD1, 6 bases. The source material was peripheral blood. CDR3 nucleotides: TGCGCCAGCAGCACCGACAGGTTGAAAGCTTTCTTT. It translates to CASSTDRLKAFF.